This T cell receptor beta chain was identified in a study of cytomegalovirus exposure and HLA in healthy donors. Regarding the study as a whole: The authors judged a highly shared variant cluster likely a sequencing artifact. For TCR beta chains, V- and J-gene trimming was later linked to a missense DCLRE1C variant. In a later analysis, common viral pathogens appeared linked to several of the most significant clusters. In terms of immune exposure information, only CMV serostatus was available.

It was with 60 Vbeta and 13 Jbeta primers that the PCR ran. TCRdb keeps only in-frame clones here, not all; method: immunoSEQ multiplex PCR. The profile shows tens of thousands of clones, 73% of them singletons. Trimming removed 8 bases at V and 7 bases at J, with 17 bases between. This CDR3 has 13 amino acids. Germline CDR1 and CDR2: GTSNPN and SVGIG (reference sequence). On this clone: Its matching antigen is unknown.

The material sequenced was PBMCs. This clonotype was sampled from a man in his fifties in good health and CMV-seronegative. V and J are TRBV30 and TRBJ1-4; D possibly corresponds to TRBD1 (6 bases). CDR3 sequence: CAGTIGVAEKLFF. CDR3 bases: TGTGCCGGGACAATAGGAGTGGCTGAAAAACTGTTTTTT. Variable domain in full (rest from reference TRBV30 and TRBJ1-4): SQTIHQWPATLVQPVGSPLSLECTVEGTSNPNLYWYRQAAGRGLQLLFYSVGIGQISSEVPQNLSASRPQDRQFILSSKKLLLSDSGFYLCAGTIGVAEKLFFGSGTQLSVL.